This TCR beta chain was captured in a study of blood T cell repertoires in COVID-19 (TCRdb year 2020). Looking at the study overall: Samples covering the acute and convalescent phases of COVID-19 were provided by collaborators in the United States, Italy and Spain. The material from the prospective study consisted of cDNA or gDNA derived from T cells, B-cell-depleted T cells, or PBMCs. The dataset comprised deeply sampled blood TCRbeta repertoires from subjects exposed to, actively infected with, or recovered from COVID-19. A freely available public database, intended as a resource for researchers studying the immune response to SARS-CoV-2, is where the repertoires were released. The samples were drawn from two sources: the first 160 participants of the ongoing ImmuneRACE study, and 1,000 to 1,500 subjects contributed by 6 global collaborators. Nearly every sample came with metadata listing a de-identified subject ID, COVID-19 status, age in years and sex. Where available, HLA class I and class II types were taken from metadata supplied by the sample provider and were not determined by assay-based typing. Study-level results and caveats: The quantity of clinical and demographic metadata differed by source and by participant and was supplied without curation.

Participants in the prospective study were enrolled through a virtual design, were aged about 18 to 100 years, and lived in some 24 United States geographic areas. To assign participants to cohorts, the prospective study relied on clinical history that participants themselves reported in a screening survey and a study questionnaire. Exposed participants had been in contact with someone with a PCR-confirmed or clinician-diagnosed COVID-19 case within 2 weeks of study entry. Each participant in the prospective study had whole blood, serum and a nasopharyngeal or oropharyngeal swab collected by mobile phlebotomists. Additional blood draws and questionnaires over an approximately 2-month period could optionally be provided by prospective study participants. Before DNA extraction, prospective study blood samples were shipped either frozen or at room temperature. TCRbeta CDR3 regions were amplified from genomic DNA using the immunoSEQ Assay, a bias-controlled multiplex PCR. In the paper's pipeline: Within the assay, amplification of reference gene primers was used to estimate how many nucleated cells each sample contained. Sequence reads were collapsed and filtered to measure the absolute abundance of every unique TCRbeta CDR3 rearrangement. For each sample, productive Simpson clonality was calculated by taking the square root of Simpson's diversity index across productive rearrangements. TCRdb stores this immuneACCESS table with in-frame sequences only. Part of the clones is absent; in the studies checked, under half of the shortfall reflects unresolved V genes, and no reason is known for the rest. Clone size and V and J calls were adopted from that table, with D and trimming inferred from the DNA. In this sample the table shows about 270,000 clones, more than 85% of which occur a single time. Clones ranked in the top ten supply approximately 3% of the sample.

V lost 0 bases and J lost 4 bases, and the count of bases not matched to a germline gene is 1. The CDR3 runs 16 residues from the cysteine to the phenylalanine. Only the CDR3 part of the read is kept: 48 bases, read in frame from the first base. The germline V gene encodes CDR1 MNHEY and CDR2 SVGAGI. To note about this clone: Its binding antigen is unknown. Nothing much larger sits one base from this clone, and base qualities are not available.

The chain couples TRBV6-5 to TRBJ2-5; 14 junctional bases match TRBD2. The receptor was derived from a man in his forties who had been exposed to COVID-19. The sample taken for sequencing was PBMCs or T cells enriched from blood (not recorded which). CDR3 region: CASSYSGTSGRETQYF. The DNA reads TGTGCCAGCAGTTACTCGGGGACTAGCGGGAGAGAGACCCAGTACTTC.